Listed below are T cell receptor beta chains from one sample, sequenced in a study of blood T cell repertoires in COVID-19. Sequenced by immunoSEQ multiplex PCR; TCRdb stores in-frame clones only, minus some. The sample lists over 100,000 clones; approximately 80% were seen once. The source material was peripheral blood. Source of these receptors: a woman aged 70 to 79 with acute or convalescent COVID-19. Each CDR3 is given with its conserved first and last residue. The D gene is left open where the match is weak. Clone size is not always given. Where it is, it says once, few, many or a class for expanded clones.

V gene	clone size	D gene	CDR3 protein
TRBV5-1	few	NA	CASSLGLGNEQFF
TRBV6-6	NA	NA	CASSRGPPGTDTQYF
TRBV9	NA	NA	CASSPFRGTATDTQYF
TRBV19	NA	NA	CASSLQGPLGYGYTF
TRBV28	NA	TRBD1	CASSQLSGTGALYEQYF
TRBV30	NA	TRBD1	CAWSHPDRAGNTIYF
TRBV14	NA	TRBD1	CASSQDRTGTGGYTF
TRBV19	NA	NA	CARGRWQGGPDTQYF
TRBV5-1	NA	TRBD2	CASSSFGGLVGNEQFF
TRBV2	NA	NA	CASIRAGTDTQYF
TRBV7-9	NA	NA	CASSLDSGTSTDTQYF
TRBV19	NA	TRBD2	CASSLGTSGSRNEQFF
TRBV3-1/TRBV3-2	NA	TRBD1	CASSQGRGVNQPQHF
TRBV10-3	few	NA	CAITDTLNEKLFF
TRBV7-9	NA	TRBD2	CASSTSGNTDTQYF
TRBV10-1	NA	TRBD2	CASSEASGSRDTQYF
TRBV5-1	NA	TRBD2	CASSLGLAGAPDTQYF
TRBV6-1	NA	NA	CASSEATLFGAFF
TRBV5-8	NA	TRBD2	CASSLGTSGGSTDTQYF
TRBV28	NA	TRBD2	CASRASGLNTQYF
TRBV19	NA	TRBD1	CASSVRQGNYGYTF
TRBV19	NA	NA	CASRSLRISSGDVGYTF
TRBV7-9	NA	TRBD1	CASSRQGAAGNTIYF
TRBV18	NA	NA	CASSDQSSGAYEQYF
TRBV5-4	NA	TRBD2	CASSLGLAENTGELFF
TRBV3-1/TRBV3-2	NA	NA	CASTLGSSGNTIYF
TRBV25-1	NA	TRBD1	CASSEGGTGDRTEAFF
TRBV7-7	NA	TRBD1	CASSPDRSDTGELFF
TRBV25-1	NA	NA	CASSESIASGTDTQYF
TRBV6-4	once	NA	CASSDSQRETQYF
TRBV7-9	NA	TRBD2	CASSLWSNGLAGAEQFF
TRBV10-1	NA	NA	CASSQGRAGGNTIYF
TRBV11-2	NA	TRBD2	CASSRRGSGTNEQFF
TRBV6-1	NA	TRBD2	CASSERGEGIQYF
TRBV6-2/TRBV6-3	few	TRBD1	CASSFGTGPYSNQPQHF
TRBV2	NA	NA	CASSLGQPNYGYTF
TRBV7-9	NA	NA	CASSLSNSPLHF
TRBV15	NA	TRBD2	CATSSPSGEETQYF
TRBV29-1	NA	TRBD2	CSVLGLAGGRNEQFF
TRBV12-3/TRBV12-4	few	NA	CASSREGNYGYTF
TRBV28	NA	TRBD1	CASSMPGQGYNEQFF
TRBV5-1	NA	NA	CASSLTSLPTYNEQFF
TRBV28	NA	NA	CASSLRGSNQPQHF
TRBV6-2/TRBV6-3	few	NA	CASSYLGGDYGYTF
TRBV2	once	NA	CASKRSATNEKLFF
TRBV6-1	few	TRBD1	CASSDGQGNLLTPLHF
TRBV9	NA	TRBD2	CASSVGFGTSGALNNEQFF
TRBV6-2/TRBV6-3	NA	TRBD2	CASSSGTSGRITDTQYF
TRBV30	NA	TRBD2	CAWSVRLAGFPYEQYF
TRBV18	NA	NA	CASSPPGRASGNYGYTF
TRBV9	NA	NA	CASSVGRDWRGELFF
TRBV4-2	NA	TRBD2	CASSQDGTSGVSADTQYF
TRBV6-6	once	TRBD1	CASSSLGTAYGYTF
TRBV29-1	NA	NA	CSVDGTGYEQYF
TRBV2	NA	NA	CASRAGTTNEKLFF
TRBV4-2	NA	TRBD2	CASTLGLAGEEETQYF
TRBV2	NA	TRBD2	CASSEIAGAIYNEQFF
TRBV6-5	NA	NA	CASTPPGRQGGEQFF
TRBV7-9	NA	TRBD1	CASRPQGEDTQYF